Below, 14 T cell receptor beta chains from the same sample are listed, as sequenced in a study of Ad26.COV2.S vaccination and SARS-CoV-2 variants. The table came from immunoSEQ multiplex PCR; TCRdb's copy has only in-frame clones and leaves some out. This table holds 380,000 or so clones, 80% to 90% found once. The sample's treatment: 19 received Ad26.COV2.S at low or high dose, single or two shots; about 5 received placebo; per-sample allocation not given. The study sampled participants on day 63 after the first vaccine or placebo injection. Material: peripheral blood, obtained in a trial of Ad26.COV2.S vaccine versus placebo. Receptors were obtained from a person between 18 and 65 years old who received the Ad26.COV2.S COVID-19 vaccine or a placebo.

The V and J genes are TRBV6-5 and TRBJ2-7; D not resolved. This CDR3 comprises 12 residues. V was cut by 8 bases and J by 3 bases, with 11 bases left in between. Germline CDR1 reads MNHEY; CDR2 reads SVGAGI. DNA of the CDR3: TGTGCCAGCCGAGCCTCACTCTACGAGCAGTACTTC. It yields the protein CASRASLYEQYF.

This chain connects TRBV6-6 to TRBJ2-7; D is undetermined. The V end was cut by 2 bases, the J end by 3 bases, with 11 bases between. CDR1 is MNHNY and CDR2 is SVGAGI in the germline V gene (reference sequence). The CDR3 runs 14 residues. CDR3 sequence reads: CASSYMRPHYEQYF. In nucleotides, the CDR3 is TGTGCCAGCAGTTACATGCGACCCCACTACGAGCAGTACTTC.

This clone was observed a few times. CDR3 amino acids: CASSQRVGNQPQHF. CDR3 sequence (DNA): TGTGCCAGTTCACAAAGGGTGGGCAATCAGCCCCAGCATTTT. The V and J genes are TRBV19 and TRBJ1-5, with D uncertain. Germline V CDR1 and CDR2: LNHDA, SQIVND (reference sequence). V lost 8 bases to trimming and J lost 2 bases, with 13 bases between them. The CDR3 is 14 residues long.

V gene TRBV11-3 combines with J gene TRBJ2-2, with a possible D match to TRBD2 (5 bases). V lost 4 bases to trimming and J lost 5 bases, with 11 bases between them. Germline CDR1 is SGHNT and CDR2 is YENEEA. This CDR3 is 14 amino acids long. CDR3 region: CASSSWTGTGELFF. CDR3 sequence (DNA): TGTGCCAGCAGCTCCTGGACGGGGACCGGGGAGCTGTTTTTT.

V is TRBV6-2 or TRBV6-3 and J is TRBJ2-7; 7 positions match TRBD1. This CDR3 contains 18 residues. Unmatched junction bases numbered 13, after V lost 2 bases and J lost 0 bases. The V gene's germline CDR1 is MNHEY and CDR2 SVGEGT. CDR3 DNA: TGTGCCAGCAGTTACACGCTCCGGGACAGACGCAACTCCTACGAGCAGTACTTC. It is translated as CASSYTLRDRRNSYEQYF.

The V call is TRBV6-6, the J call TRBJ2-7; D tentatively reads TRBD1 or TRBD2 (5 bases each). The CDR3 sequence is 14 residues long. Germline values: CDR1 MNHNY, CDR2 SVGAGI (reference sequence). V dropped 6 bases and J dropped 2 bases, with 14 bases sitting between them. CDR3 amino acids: CASSRRDGAYEQYF. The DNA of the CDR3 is TGTGCCAGCAGCCGCCGGGACGGAGCCTACGAGCAGTACTTC.

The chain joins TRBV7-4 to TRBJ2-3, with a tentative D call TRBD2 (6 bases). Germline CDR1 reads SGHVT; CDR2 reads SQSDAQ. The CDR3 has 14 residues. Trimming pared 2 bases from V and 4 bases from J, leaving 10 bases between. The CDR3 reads CASSLRLAPDTQYF. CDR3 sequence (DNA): TGTGCCAGCAGCTTAAGGCTAGCGCCAGATACGCAGTATTTT.

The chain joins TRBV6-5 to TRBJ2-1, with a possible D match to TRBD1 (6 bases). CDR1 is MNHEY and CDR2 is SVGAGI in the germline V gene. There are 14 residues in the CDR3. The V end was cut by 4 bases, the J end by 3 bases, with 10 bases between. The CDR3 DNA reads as TGTGCCAGCAGTTCACAGGGCGTCTACAATGAGCAGTTCTTC. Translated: CASSSQGVYNEQFF.

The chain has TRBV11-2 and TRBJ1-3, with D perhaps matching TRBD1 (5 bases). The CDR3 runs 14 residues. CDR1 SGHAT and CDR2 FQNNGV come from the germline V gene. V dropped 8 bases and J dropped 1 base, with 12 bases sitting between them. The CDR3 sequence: CASGLGHSGNTIYF. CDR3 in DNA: TGTGCCAGCGGACTGGGGCATTCTGGAAACACCATATATTTT.

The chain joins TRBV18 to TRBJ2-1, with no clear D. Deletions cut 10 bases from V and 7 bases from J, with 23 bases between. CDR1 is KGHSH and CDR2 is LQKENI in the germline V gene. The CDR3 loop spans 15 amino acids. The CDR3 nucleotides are TGTGCCACTTCACCCCTTGGGCTAGTATTGAATGAGCAGTTCTTC. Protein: CATSPLGLVLNEQFF.

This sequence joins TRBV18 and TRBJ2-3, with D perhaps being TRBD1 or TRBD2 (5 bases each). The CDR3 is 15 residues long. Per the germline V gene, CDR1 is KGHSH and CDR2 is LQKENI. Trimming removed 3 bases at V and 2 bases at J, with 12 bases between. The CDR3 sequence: CASSPPGPYTDTQYF. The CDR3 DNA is TGTGCCAGCTCACCGCCGGGACCATACACAGATACGCAGTATTTT.

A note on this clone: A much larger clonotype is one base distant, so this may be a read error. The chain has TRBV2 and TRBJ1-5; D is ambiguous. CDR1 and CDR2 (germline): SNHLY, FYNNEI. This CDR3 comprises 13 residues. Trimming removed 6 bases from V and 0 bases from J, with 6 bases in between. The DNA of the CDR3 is TGTGCCAGCAGATACTATAGCAATCAGCCCCAGCATTTT. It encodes CASRYYSNQPQHF. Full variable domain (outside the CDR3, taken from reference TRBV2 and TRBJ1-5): EPEVTQTPSHQVTQMGQEVILRCVPISNHLYFYWYRQILGQKVEFLVSFYNNEISEKSEIFDDQFSVERPDGSNFTLKIRSTKLEDSAMYFCASRYYSNQPQHFGDGTRLSIL.

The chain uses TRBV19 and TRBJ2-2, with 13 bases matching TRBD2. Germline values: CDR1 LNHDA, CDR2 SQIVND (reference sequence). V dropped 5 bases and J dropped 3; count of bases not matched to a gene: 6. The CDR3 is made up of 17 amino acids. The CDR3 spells CASSVTSGGADTGELFF. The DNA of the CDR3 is TGTGCCAGTAGTGTAACTAGCGGGGGGGCGGACACCGGGGAGCTGTTTTTT.

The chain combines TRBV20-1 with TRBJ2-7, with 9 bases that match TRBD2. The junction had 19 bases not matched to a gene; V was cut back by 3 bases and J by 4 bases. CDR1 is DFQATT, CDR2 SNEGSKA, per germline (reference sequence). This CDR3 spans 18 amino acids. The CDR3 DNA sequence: TGCAGTGCTAGTTGGGTGGGTAGCGGGGGAAATAAAGTGTACGAGCAGTACTTC. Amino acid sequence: CSASWVGSGGNKVYEQYF.